This T cell receptor beta chain was captured by sequencing in a study of cytomegalovirus exposure and HLA in healthy donors. Background on the study: From 150 million to 200 million T cells, an earlier analysis saw approximately 110 million unique TCR beta sequences. Study-level points and caveats: Association of 15,000 to 20,000 TCR beta sequences with HLA alleles was found at 0.05 false discovery rate in a later analysis. Highly shared variants forming one cluster were likely a sequencing artifact. An analysis was carried out at a later point. It showed that HLA-associated TCR beta chains were more clonally expanded than equally common non-associated chains.

The PCR made use of 60 Vbeta and 13 Jbeta primers. Assay: immunoSEQ multiplex PCR; the TCRdb copy retains only in-frame clones and omits some. The repertoire holds some 190,000 clones, with 75% to 90% as singletons. Losses at the gene ends were 5 bases for V and 6 bases for J; bases not matched to a gene: 13. The CDR3 totals 16 residues. Germline CDR1 and CDR2: SGHTA and FQGNSA. Note on this clone: Its specificity is unknown.

Sample: PBMCs. The rearrangement uses TRBV7-2 and TRBJ2-3; TRBD1 agrees at 8 bases. This receptor was taken from a man under 40 in good health and CMV-seronegative. The CDR3 DNA reads TGTGCCAGCAGCATTCAGACAGGGGCAGGATGGGATACGCAGTATTTT. This sequence encodes CASSIQTGAGWDTQYF.